This T cell receptor (beta chain) derives from a study of T cell clusters in autoimmune cytopenias. Study-wide findings and caveats: TRB repertoire shifts in secondary cytopenia and chronic lymphocytic leukemia mostly reflected lymphoma, not autoimmunity.

In germline, CDR1 is SGHKS, CDR2 YYEKEE (reference sequence). The length of the CDR3 is 16 residues. By frequency, this clonotype is medium-sized. Its antigen is unknown. TRB rearrangements were amplified by touch-down multiplex PCR with mixed TRB-A/B primers. TCRdb reprocessed the multiplex PCR reads, with one entry per CDR3 protein and no DNA. This sample contains roughly 4,200 distinct CDR3 sequences. TRB amplification used approximately 250 ng of peripheral blood genomic DNA. The same data also went into a second study, on T cell repertoires in aging, cancer and after chemotherapy.

Material: peripheral blood. This chain connects TRBV5-5 to TRBJ1-1; TCRdb's D call of TRBD1 is untestable without DNA. The sequence was collected from a human donor in good health. The CDR3 here is CASSRQTGRRNTEAFF.